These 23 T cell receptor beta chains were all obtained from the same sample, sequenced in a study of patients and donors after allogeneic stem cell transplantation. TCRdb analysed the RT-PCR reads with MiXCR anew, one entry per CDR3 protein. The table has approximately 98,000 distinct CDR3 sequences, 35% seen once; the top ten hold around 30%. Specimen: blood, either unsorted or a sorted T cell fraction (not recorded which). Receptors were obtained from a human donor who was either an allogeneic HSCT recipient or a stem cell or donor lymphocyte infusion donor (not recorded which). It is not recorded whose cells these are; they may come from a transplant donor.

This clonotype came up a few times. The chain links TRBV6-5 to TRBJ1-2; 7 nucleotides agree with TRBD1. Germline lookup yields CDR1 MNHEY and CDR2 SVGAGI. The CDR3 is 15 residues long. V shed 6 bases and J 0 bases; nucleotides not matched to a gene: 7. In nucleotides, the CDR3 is TGTGCCAGCAGACAGACAGGGAGGACTAACTATGGCTACACCTTC. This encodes CASRQTGRTNYGYTF.

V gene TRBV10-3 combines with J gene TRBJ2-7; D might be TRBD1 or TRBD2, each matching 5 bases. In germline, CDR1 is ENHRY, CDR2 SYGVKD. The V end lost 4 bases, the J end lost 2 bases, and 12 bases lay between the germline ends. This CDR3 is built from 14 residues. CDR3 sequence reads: CAISVGEWAYEQYF. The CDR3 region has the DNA TGTGCCATCAGTGTGGGGGAATGGGCCTACGAGCAGTACTTC.

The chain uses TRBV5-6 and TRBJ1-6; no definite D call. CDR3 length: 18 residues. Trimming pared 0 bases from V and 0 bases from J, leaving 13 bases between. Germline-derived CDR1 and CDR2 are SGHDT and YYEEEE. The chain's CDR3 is CASSLAGVGVSYNSPLHF. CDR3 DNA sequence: TGTGCCAGCAGCTTGGCTGGAGTTGGCGTCTCCTATAATTCACCCCTCCACTTT.

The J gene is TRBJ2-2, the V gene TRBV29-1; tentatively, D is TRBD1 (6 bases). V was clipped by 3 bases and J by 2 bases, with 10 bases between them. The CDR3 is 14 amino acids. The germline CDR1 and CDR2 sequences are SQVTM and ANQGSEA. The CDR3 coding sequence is TGCAGCGTTGACGCAGGGGCTAACACCGGGGAGCTGTTTTTT. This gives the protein CSVDAGANTGELFF.

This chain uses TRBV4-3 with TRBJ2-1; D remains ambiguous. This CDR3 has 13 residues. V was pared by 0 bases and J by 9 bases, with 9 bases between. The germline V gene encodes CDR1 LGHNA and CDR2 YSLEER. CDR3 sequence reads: CASSQESSFEQFF. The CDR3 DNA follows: TGCGCCAGCAGCCAAGAGTCTTCCTTTGAGCAGTTCTTC.

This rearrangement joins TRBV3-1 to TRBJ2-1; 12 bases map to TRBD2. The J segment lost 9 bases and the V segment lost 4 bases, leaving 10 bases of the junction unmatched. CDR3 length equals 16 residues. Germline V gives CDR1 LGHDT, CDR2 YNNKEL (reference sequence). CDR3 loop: CASSRRTSGKRSEQFF. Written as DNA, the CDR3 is TGTGCCAGCAGCCGTCGGACTAGCGGGAAGAGAAGTGAGCAGTTCTTC.

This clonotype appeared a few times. The CDR3 protein is CSVAATDLGGYTF. In DNA form, the CDR3 reads TGCAGCGTCGCTGCGACAGACCTCGGTGGCTACACCTTC. The chain employs TRBV29-1 and TRBJ1-2; a possible D gene is TRBD1 (5 bases). Deletions cut 6 bases from V and 7 bases from J, with 18 bases between. The CDR3 sequence is 13 residues long. The germline V gene encodes CDR1 SQVTM and CDR2 ANQGSEA. The variable domain in full, with the rest retrieved from reference TRBV29-1 and TRBJ1-2, is SAVISQKPSRDICQRGTSLTIQCQVDSQVTMMFWYRQQPGQSLTLIATANQGSEATYESGFVIDKFPISRPNLTFSTLTVSNMSPEDSSIYLCSVAATDLGGYTFGSGTRLTVV.

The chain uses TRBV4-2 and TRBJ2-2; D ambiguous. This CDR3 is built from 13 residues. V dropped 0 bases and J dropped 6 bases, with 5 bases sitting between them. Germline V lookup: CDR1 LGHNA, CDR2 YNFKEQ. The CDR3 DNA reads TGTGCCAGCAGCCAAGACCTGTCCGGGGAGCTGTTTTTT. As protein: CASSQDLSGELFF.

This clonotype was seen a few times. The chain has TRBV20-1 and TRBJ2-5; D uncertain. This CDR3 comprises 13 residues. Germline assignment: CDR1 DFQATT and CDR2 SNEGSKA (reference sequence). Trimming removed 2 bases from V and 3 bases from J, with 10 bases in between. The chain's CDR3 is CSARLVAKETQYF. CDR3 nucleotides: TGCAGTGCTAGATTGGTCGCGAAAGAGACCCAGTACTTC.

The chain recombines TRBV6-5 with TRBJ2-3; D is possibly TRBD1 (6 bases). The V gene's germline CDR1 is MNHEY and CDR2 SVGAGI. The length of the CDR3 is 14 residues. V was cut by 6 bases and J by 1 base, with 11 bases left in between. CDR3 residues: CASSRGKGTDTQYF. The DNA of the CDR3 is TGTGCCAGCAGCAGGGGAAAGGGCACAGATACGCAGTATTTT.

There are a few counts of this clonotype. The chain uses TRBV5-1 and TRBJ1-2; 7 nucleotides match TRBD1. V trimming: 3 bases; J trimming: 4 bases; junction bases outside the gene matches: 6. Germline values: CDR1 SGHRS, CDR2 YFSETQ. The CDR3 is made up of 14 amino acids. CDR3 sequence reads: CASSSDRTPYGYTF. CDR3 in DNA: TGCGCCAGCAGCTCGGACAGGACGCCCTATGGCTACACCTTC. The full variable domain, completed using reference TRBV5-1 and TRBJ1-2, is KAGVTQTPRYLIKTRGQQVTLSCSPISGHRSVSWYQQTPGQGLQFLFEYFSETQRNKGNFPGRFSGRQFSNSRSEMNVSTLELGDSALYLCASSSDRTPYGYTFGSGTRLTVV.

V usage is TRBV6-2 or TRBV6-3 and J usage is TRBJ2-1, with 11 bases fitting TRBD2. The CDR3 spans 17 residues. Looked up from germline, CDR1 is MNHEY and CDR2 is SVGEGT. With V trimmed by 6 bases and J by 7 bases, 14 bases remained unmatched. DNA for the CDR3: TGTGCCAGCAGCGATCCACGACTAGCGGGGTGGAAAAATGAGCAGTTCTTC. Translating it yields CASSDPRLAGWKNEQFF.

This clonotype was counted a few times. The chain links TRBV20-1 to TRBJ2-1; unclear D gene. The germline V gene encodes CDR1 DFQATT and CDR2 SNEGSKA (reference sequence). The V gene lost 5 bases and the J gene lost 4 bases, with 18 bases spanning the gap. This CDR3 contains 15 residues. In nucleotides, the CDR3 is TGCAGTGCTTCGTGGGTCCTCTCAAGTTACAATGAGCAGTTCTTC. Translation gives CSASWVLSSYNEQFF.

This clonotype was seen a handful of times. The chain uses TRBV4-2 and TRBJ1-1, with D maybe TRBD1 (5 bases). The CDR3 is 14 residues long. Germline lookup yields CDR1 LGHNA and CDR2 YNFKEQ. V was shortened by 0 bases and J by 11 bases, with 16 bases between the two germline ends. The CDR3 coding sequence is TGTGCCAGCAGCCAAGAGAAGGCAGGGTGGATGGCTTTCTTT. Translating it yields CASSQEKAGWMAFF.

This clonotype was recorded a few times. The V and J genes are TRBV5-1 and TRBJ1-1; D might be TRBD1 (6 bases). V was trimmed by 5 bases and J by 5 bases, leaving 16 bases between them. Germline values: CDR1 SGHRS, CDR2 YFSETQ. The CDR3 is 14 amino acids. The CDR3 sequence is CASSEGGGRTEAFF. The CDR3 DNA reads TGCGCCAGCAGTGAGGGGGGAGGAAGGACTGAAGCTTTCTTT.

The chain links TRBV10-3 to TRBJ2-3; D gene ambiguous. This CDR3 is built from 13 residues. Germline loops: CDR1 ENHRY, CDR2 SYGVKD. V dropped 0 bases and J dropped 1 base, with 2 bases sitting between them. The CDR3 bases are TGTGCCATCAGTGAGTCTGGCACAGATACGCAGTATTTT. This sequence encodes CAISESGTDTQYF.

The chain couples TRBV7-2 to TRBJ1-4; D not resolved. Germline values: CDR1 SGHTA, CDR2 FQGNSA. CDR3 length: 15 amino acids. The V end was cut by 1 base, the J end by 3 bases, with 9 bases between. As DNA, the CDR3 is TGTGCCAGCAGCTTAGACCCAGCGGCTAATGAAAAACTGTTTTTT. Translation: CASSLDPAANEKLFF.

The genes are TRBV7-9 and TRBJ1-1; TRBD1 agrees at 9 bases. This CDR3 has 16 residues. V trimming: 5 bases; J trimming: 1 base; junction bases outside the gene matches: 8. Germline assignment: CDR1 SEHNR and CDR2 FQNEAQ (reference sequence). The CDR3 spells CASSPPGDRANTEAFF. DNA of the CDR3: TGTGCCAGCAGCCCCCCTGGGGACAGGGCGAACACTGAAGCTTTCTTT.

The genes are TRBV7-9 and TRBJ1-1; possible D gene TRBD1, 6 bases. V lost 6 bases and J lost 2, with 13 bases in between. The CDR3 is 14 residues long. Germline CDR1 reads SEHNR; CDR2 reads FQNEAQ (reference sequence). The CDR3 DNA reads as TGTGCCAGCAGGTCAACAGGGTCCAACACTGAAGCTTTCTTT. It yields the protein CASRSTGSNTEAFF.

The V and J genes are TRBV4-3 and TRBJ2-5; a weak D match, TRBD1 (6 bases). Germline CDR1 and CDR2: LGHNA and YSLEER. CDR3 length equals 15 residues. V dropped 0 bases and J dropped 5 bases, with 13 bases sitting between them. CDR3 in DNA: TGCGCCAGCAGCCAAGATTGGGGACAAAGGGAGACCCAGTACTTC. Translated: CASSQDWGQRETQYF.

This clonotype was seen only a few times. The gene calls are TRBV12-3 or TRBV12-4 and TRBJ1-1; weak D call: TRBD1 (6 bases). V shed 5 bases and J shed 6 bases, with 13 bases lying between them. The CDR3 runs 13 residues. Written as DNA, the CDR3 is TGTGCCAGCAGTCTCCACAGGGCCCCTGAAGCTTTCTTT. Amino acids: CASSLHRAPEAFF.

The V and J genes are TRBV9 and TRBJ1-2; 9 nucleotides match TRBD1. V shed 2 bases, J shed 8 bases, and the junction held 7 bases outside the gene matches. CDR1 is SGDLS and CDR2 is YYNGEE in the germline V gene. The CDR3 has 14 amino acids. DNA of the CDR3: TGTGCCAGCAGCGTGGGACAGGGTATGGGAGGCTACACCTTC. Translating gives CASSVGQGMGGYTF.

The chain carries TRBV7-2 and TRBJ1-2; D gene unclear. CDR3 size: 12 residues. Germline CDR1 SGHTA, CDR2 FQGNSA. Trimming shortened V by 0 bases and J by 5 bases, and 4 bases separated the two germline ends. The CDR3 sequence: CASSLAKYGYTF. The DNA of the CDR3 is TGTGCCAGCAGCTTAGCGAAGTATGGCTACACCTTC.